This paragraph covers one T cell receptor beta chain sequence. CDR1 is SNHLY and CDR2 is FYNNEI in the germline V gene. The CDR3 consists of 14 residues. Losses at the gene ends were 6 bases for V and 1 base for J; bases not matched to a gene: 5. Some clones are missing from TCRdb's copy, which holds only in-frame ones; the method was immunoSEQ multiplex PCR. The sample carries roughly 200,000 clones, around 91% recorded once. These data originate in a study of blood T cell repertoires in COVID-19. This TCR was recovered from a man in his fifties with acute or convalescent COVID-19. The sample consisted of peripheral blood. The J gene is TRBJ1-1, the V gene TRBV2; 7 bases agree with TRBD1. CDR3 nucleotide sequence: TGTGCCAGCAGCGGACAGGCTAGGAACACTGAAGCTTTCTTT. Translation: CASSGQARNTEAFF.